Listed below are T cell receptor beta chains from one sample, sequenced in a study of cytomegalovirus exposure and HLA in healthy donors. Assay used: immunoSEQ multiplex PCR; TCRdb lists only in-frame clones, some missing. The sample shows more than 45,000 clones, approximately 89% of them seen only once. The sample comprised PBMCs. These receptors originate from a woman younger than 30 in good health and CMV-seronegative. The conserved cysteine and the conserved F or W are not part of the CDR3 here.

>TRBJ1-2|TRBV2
ASSGQDYGYT
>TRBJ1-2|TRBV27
ASSLGAGFGGYT
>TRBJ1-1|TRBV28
ASRRQGRGTEAF
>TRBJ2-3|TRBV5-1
ASIEGTGPPTADTQY
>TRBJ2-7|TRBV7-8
ASSPGLAGIRAYEQY
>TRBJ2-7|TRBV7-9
ASSLGQGIDEQY
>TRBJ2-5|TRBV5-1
ASSHQEATGGAAQY
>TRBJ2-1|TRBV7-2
ASSLRGGEQF
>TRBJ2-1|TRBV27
ASSLRLTYNEQF
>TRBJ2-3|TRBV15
ATSKLAGLSDTQY
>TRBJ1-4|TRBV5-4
ASSLEGAATNEKLF
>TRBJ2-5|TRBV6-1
AVTGTSKETQY
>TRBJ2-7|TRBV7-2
ASSLGKGTSVSYEQY
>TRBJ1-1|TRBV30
AWSLLPLQGMDTEAF
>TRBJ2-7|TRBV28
ASSPGTSSYEQY
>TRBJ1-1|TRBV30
AWESNTEAF
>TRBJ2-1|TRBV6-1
ASSEVASSYNEQF
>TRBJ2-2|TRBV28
ATHRGGGELF
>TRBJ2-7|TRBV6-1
ASAPGWYEQY
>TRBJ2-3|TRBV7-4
ASSLAPGAGGYADTQY
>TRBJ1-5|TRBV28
ASSSGGNQPQH
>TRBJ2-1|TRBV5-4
ASSRTSGGYNEQF
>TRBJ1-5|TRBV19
ASSIVPGGRPQH
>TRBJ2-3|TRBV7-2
ASIPSARFTDTQY
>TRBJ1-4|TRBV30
AWSLDSPEKLF
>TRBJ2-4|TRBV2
ASGSGEAKNIQY
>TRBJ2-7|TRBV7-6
ASSLTGVGYEQY
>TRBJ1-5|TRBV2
ASSQGDSNQPQH
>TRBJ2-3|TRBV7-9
ASSLTSGTTATDTQY
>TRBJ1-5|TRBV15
ATSRDKGTNQPQH
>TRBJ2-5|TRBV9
ASSVAPTGVGETQY
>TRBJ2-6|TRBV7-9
ASSLAASGSPGANVLT
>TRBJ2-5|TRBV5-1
ASSKGLAGYWETQY
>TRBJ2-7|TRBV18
ASSRQFYEQY
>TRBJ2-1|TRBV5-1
ASSFQGQGYAGDNEQF
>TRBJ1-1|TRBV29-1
SVAAGQGTEAF
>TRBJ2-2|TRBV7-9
ASSPRSPQEGGELF
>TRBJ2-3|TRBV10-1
ASSESSSGATDTQY
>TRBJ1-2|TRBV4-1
ASSQGESYGYT
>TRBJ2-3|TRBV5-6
ASSLLGAGVPDTQY
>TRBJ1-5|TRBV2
ASSLQGLSNQPQH
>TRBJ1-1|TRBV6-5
ASSYSQQGMNTEAF
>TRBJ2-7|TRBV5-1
ASSDWDRGSYEQY
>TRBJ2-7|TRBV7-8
ASSSYSGPTYEQY
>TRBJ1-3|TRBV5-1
ASSLQAGPGNTIY
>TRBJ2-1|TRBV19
ASSISFWGRGTYNEQF
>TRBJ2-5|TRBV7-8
ASSLGKLGKETQY
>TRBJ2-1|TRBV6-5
ASSYEAGGSYNEQF
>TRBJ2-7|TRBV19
ASSMGQGSYEQY
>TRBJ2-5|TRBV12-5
ASGLGLAGEETQY
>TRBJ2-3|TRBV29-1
SVSTSGFTDTQY
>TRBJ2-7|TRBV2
ASSDNSLYEQY
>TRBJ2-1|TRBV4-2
ASSQEGTRGYNEQF
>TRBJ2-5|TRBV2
ASTSTGTQETQY
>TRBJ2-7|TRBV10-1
ASRTGTSGSYEQY
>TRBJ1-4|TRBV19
ASSWDSFNEKLF
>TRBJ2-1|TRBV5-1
ASSSTQQPGQGF